This paragraph reports one T cell receptor (beta chain). What it binds is unknown. These data come from a study of glioma-infiltrating T cells after dendritic cell vaccination. Trimming shortened V by 1 base and J by 14 bases, and 17 bases separated the two germline ends. The CDR3 is 13 residues long. CDR1 MDHEN and CDR2 SYDVKM come from the germline V gene. Study-wide findings and caveats: Survival was not directly related to TCR clonality in these patients.

Generated by immunoSEQ multiplex PCR, the TCRdb table keeps only in-frame clones and is missing some. The sample has 85,000 to 100,000 clones, around 85% seen once; the top ten hold over 6.5%. Sample time point: after dendritic cell vaccination, including at tumor progression/relapse. The chain uses TRBV28 and TRBJ1-2; possible D gene TRBD1, 6 bases. The origin of this receptor is a human donor with glioblastoma. The sample here was blood, taken after dendritic cell vaccination. The CDR3 reads CASSLSLGHSFTF. The CDR3, as DNA: TGTGCCAGCAGTTTATCACTGGGACACTCGTTTACCTTC.